The entry that follows covers one T cell receptor beta chain sequence. No antigen is known for it. These data come from a study of long-term antiretroviral therapy in people with HIV. The germline V gene has CDR1 PRHDT and CDR2 FYEKMQ (reference sequence). V lost 3 bases to trimming and J lost 0 bases, with 8 bases between them. This CDR3 is built from 15 residues. General study points: The repertoire was dominated at all time points by clones expanded before ART. Absence of data on ART adherence, viral resistance or therapy changes was noted.

It was version v3.0 of the immunoSEQ assay that was run at survey level. The table came from immunoSEQ multiplex PCR; TCRdb's copy has only in-frame clones and leaves some out. The repertoire consists of approximately 18,000 clones, with around 92% occurring once and the leading ten covering approximately 9.5%. The sequence came from a man between 45 and 60 years old with HIV. The genes are TRBV13 and TRBJ2-2; D not certain. Sequences were derived from unsorted PBMCs, sampled 3 years after starting antiretroviral therapy. In nucleotides, the CDR3 is TGTGCCAGCAGCTTCGGTGAGACGAACACCGGGGAGCTGTTTTTT. Encoded protein: CASSFGETNTGELFF.